This T cell receptor beta chain was captured by sequencing in a study of T cell repertoires in cytomegalovirus infection. Looking at the study overall: Epitope selection comprised recently identified HLA-C-restricted CMV epitopes and well-studied HLA-B-restricted CMV epitopes. Public TCR beta signatures indicated both CMV infection and matching HLA type.

CDR1 is SGDLS, CDR2 YYNGEE, per germline. The CDR3 is 14 amino acids. The V and J ends lost 3 bases and 5 bases, in that order; junction bases with no gene match: 5. Of note for this clonotype: The antigen is not known.

The study's findings and limits: The response measured ex vivo was dominated by TCR beta clonotypes (HLA-C-restricted and CMV-specific). Cumulative frequency (of public TCR beta family members) identified carriers of CMV plus the relevant HLA.

Each CDR3 protein gets one entry after TCRdb re-called the reads with MiXCR. The table has some 200,000 distinct CDR3 sequences, 35% to 40% seen once; the top ten hold approximately 60%. The clonotype was recovered from a human donor in good health (CMV status not recorded). Some clones in this sample may be carry-over from other donors' samples. This material consisted of CD8+ T cells from cultured PBMCs, taken from culture after CMV antigen stimulation. The rearrangement links TRBV9 to TRBJ1-2, with TRBD1 identical over 9 bases. Here the CDR3 reads CASSAVDRGYGYTF. In nucleotides, the CDR3 is TGTGCCAGCAGCGCAGTAGACAGGGGGTATGGCTACACCTTC.